Given below is one T cell receptor beta chain in context. This record comes from a study of blood T cells in healthy people across ages. The draw of peripheral blood yielded around 10 milliliters from each donor. Each sample gave at least 6 million isolated PBMCs. For the second PCR, which ran for about 6 to 11 cycles, a sample-barcoded 5' primer and a J-beta primer mix were used. At least 2.5 million CDR3-containing paired-end reads were obtained per sample. TCRdb re-derived calls from the 5' RACE reads in MiXCR, one entry per CDR3 protein. The sample lists roughly 1.5 million distinct CDR3 sequences, around 40% occurring once. The germline V and J ends were trimmed by 5 bases and 11 bases, with 24 bases remaining between them. Germline V CDR1 and CDR2: KGHSH, LQKENI. The CDR3 has 15 residues.

The origin of this receptor is a woman between 18 and 30 years old in good health. V usage is TRBV18 and J usage is TRBJ2-5; tentatively, D is TRBD1 (5 bases). Specimen: blood. CDR3 sequence: CASSTQDSGWNEQYF. Written as DNA, the CDR3 is TGTGCCAGCTCAACCCAAGATTCAGGGTGGAATGAGCAGTACTTC.